Below, 3 T cell receptor beta chains from the same sample are listed, as sequenced in a study of blood T cell repertoires in COVID-19. The data were produced by immunoSEQ multiplex PCR, yet TCRdb's version contains in-frame clones alone and is incomplete. The sample contains roughly 500,000 clones, 80% to 90% of which appear only once. Sequencing was done on a sample of peripheral blood. These receptors originate from a human donor in a cohort sampled during active COVID-19.

The chain uses TRBV10-3 and TRBJ2-1; TRBD2 agrees at 10 bases. CDR1 ENHRY and CDR2 SYGVKD come from the germline V gene. With 7 bases clipped from V and 4 bases from J, the junction kept 4 bases outside the gene matches. The CDR3 is made up of 14 amino acids. The CDR3: CAIKASGGYNEQFF. The CDR3, as DNA: TGTGCCATCAAGGCTAGCGGGGGATACAATGAGCAGTTCTTC.

V gene TRBV7-2 combines with J gene TRBJ2-7; possibly TRBD2 for D (6 bases). The V end lost 1 base, the J end lost 2 bases, and 12 bases lay between the germline ends. CDR1 is SGHTA, CDR2 FQGNSA, per germline. This CDR3 contains 15 residues. DNA for the CDR3: TGTGCCAGCAGCTTAGGGAGGGCCGTCCCCTACGAGCAGTACTTC. It yields the protein CASSLGRAVPYEQYF.

The chain uses TRBV29-1 and TRBJ1-2; TRBD1 is a possible D gene (6 bases). V was pared by 4 bases and J by 4 bases, with 7 bases between. The germline CDR1 and CDR2 sequences are SQVTM and ANQGSEA. The CDR3 is 11 residues long. In DNA form, the CDR3 reads TGCAGCGTTGGGGACACCTATGGCTACACCTTC. This gives the protein CSVGDTYGYTF. Full variable domain (outside the CDR3, taken from reference TRBV29-1 and TRBJ1-2): SAVISQKPSRDICQRGTSLTIQCQVDSQVTMMFWYRQQPGQSLTLIATANQGSEATYESGFVIDKFPISRPNLTFSTLTVSNMSPEDSSIYLCSVGDTYGYTFGSGTRLTVV.